This TCR beta chain stems from a study of T cell responses to AZD1222 COVID-19 vaccine. This CDR3 comprises 15 residues. Germline CDR1 is SGHTA and CDR2 is FQGNSA. The V and J ends lost 4 bases and 4 bases, in that order; junction bases with no gene match: 4. Produced via immunoSEQ multiplex PCR; TCRdb's table is partial and in-frame only. The sample has 100,000 to 120,000 clones, about 95% seen once. The J gene is TRBJ2-3, the V gene TRBV7-2; 11 nucleotides line up with TRBD2. This sample comprised peripheral blood, obtained 28 days after the second AZD1222 dose. This receptor was identified in an adult who received the AZD1222 COVID-19 vaccine. The CDR3 sequence is CASSSIAGGPDTQYF. CDR3 DNA: TGTGCCAGCAGCTCAATAGCGGGGGGGCCAGATACGCAGTATTTT.